These 8 T cell receptor beta chains share one sample of origin, sequenced in a study of response to subunit inactivated influenza vaccine. TCRdb itself ran the RT-PCR reads through MiXCR, one entry per CDR3 protein. The sample has about 540,000 distinct CDR3 sequences, roughly 25% seen once; the top ten hold approximately 2.9%. These same records also appear under a second study, on T cells expressing NK-cell markers. In that study: Researchers built TCR beta cDNA using 5'RACE template switching with UMIs.

The sequencing used CD4+ T cells sorted from PBMCs, collected 11 to 12 days after vaccination. The receptors were sampled from a man aged 50 to 60 who received an inactivated influenza vaccine.

The V gene is TRBV20-1, the J gene TRBJ1-5; D uncertain. The V end was cut by 5 bases, the J end by 9 bases, with 17 bases between. This CDR3 has 13 residues. Germline-derived CDR1 and CDR2 are DFQATT and SNEGSKA (reference sequence). CDR3 DNA: TGCAGTGCTTATGTCGATACGGGAATGCCCCAGCATTTT. It specifies CSAYVDTGMPQHF.

This chain joins TRBV25-1 and TRBJ2-7; perhaps TRBD1 as D (6 bases). This CDR3 contains 14 residues. Germline CDR1 is MGHDK and CDR2 is SYGVNS. The V and J ends lost 5 bases and 2 bases respectively, with 13 bases between them. CDR3 sequence (DNA): TGTGCCAGCAGTTCGTCAGGGGCAACCTACGAGCAGTACTTC. Protein sequence: CASSSSGATYEQYF.

This clonotype was found many times. The J gene is TRBJ2-3, the V gene TRBV20-1, with D possibly TRBD2 on 7 matching bases. CDR1 is DFQATT and CDR2 is SNEGSKA in the germline V gene (reference sequence). V lost 5 bases to trimming and J lost 4 bases, with 16 bases between them. The CDR3 loop spans 14 amino acids. CDR3 amino acids: CSAGGGSGADTQYF. The DNA of the CDR3 is TGCAGTGCTGGGGGGGGCAGCGGCGCAGATACGCAGTATTTT.

The genes are TRBV28 and TRBJ2-3, with D possibly called TRBD1 or TRBD2 (5 bases each). This CDR3 comprises 16 residues. With 1 base removed from V and 4 bases from J, the gap between germline ends came to 15 bases. In germline, CDR1 is MDHEN, CDR2 SYDVKM. The CDR3 DNA sequence: TGTGCCAGCAGTTTATCGCCAGGGACCCTCGCAGATACGCAGTATTTT. This gives the protein CASSLSPGTLADTQYF.

The chain uses TRBV11-2 and TRBJ1-6; 8 positions agree with TRBD1. The trim removed 7 bases at V and 7 bases at J, leaving 6 bases unmatched. The germline gives CDR1 SGHAT, CDR2 FQNNGV. There are 14 residues in the CDR3. This CDR3 is CASTSGTGNSPLHF. CDR3 coding DNA: TGTGCCAGCACCTCCGGGACAGGCAATTCACCCCTCCACTTT.

V is TRBV4-3 and J is TRBJ2-3; 11 bases agree with TRBD2. From germline, CDR1 is LGHNA and CDR2 YSLEER. This CDR3 is 17 amino acids long. The V and J ends lost 1 base and 2 bases, in that order; junction bases with no gene match: 5. The CDR3 DNA reads TGCGCCAGCAGCCAAGCCCCTAGCGGGGGGTTCACAGATACGCAGTATTTT. Its protein is CASSQAPSGGFTDTQYF.

This clonotype appeared a few times. The chain has TRBV6-5 and TRBJ2-7; 9 bases match TRBD1. V dropped 6 bases and J dropped 6; count of bases not matched to a gene: 12. The CDR3 extends over 15 amino acids. Per germline, CDR1 MNHEY and CDR2 SVGAGI. CDR3 nucleotides: TGTGCCAGCAGCTACCAGGGACAGGGTAAAGCCGAGCAGTACTTC. Protein sequence: CASSYQGQGKAEQYF.

The chain carries TRBV12-3 or TRBV12-4 and TRBJ1-6; D unclear. V lost 6 bases to trimming and J lost 5 bases, with 14 bases between them. This CDR3 has 15 residues. The CDR3 sequence is CASSRAGANNSPLHF. DNA of the CDR3: TGTGCCAGCAGCCGGGCAGGAGCCAATAATTCACCCCTCCACTTT.